The source of this T cell receptor (beta chain) is a study of identical twins. Whole-study findings and limits: The more abundant beta clonotypes in cord blood had fewer insertions, and memory repertoires did not show this. Rather than following the same donors, the conclusions depended on cross-sectional statistical analysis. The degree of excess twin sharing was weaker in beta out-of-frame sequences.

TCRdb independently ran MiXCR on the 5' RACE reads; one entry per CDR3 protein. The sample records approximately 600,000 distinct CDR3 sequences, over 8.5% being singletons. This clonotype has only a few counts. What it binds is not known. Healthy Caucasians made up all donors. Germline-derived CDR1 and CDR2 are MNHEY and SVGEGT. V shed 1 base and J 3 bases; nucleotides not matched to a gene: 8. The CDR3 runs to 17 residues. These data are also associated with another study on yellow fever vaccine responses in identical twins.

The sample was PBMCs. The TCR sequence derives from a woman aged 18-29 years in good health. The genes are TRBV6-2 or TRBV6-3 and TRBJ2-1; 8 bases map to TRBD2. CDR3 protein: CASSYFGRAGRYNEQFF. CDR3 nucleotides: TGTGCCAGCAGTTACTTCGGGAGGGCAGGGCGCTACAATGAGCAGTTCTTC.